Listed below are T cell receptor beta chains from one sample, sequenced in a study of cytomegalovirus exposure and HLA in healthy donors. TCRdb keeps only in-frame clones here, not all; method: immunoSEQ multiplex PCR. The sample has about 170,000 clones, 70% to 90% seen once. Material: PBMCs. These receptors came from a young man in good health and CMV-seropositive. Both conserved end residues are part of each CDR3. The D gene is left open where the match is weak. Expanded clones get a size class; other rows say once, few or many, or leave the size out.

clone size,D gene,J gene,V gene,CDR3 protein,CDR3 DNA
-,TRBD1,TRBJ2-5,TRBV7-2,CASSWDRAEETQYF,TGTGCCAGCAGCTGGGACAGGGCTGAAGAGACCCAGTACTTC
-,-,TRBJ1-3,TRBV10-3,CAISEEPRNTIYF,TGTGCCATCAGTGAGGAGCCCCGAAACACCATATATTTT
-,TRBD1,TRBJ2-7,TRBV6-5,CASSFDRETYEQYF,TGTGCCAGCAGTTTCGACAGGGAAACCTACGAGCAGTACTTC
-,TRBD2,TRBJ2-1,TRBV7-9,CASSSTSGLTSYNEQFF,TGTGCCAGCAGCTCTACTAGCGGCTTGACCTCCTACAATGAGCAGTTCTTC
few,-,TRBJ1-4,TRBV19,CASSIAGFNEKLFF,TGTGCCAGTAGTATAGCAGGGTTCAATGAAAAACTGTTTTTT
-,-,TRBJ2-5,TRBV7-2,CASTSEGVGETQYF,TGTGCCAGCACCTCAGAGGGGGTGGGAGAGACCCAGTACTTC
once,-,TRBJ1-2,TRBV7-9,CASSPREQRSYGYTF,TGTGCCAGCAGCCCCCGGGAGCAGAGGAGCTATGGCTACACCTTC
-,-,TRBJ2-5,TRBV5-3,CARSPGSQETQYF,TGTGCCAGAAGCCCAGGATCACAAGAGACCCAGTACTTC
-,-,TRBJ2-2,TRBV9,CASSVLPTGTGELFF,TGTGCCAGCAGCGTACTCCCAACTGGCACCGGGGAGCTGTTTTTT
few,-,TRBJ1-1,TRBV4-3,CASSYEGPGVPFF,TGCGCCAGCAGCTACGAAGGGCCAGGGGTTCCTTTCTTT
-,TRBD2,TRBJ2-1,TRBV15,CATGAGGSYNEQFF,TGTGCCACCGGGGCGGGAGGCTCCTACAATGAGCAGTTCTTC
-,TRBD1,TRBJ2-7,TRBV7-3,CASSLTGTGGYEQYF,TGTGCCAGCAGCTTAACCGGGACAGGGGGCTACGAGCAGTACTTC
once,-,TRBJ1-1,TRBV6-6,CASSYNYRTSDTEAFF,TGTGCCAGCAGTTACAATTATCGCACCTCGGACACTGAAGCTTTCTTT
-,-,TRBJ1-5,TRBV6-6,CASSFGIRQEGQPQHF,TGTGCCAGCAGTTTCGGTATTAGGCAGGAGGGTCAGCCCCAGCATTTT
-,TRBD1,TRBJ2-2,TRBV6-4,CASRASGTGGDTGELFF,TGTGCCAGCAGAGCCTCCGGGACAGGGGGCGACACCGGGGAGCTGTTTTTT
-,TRBD2,TRBJ2-3,TRBV7-3,CASRAGGTDTQYF,TGTGCCAGTAGAGCGGGAGGGACAGATACGCAGTATTTT
once,-,TRBJ2-5,TRBV18,CASSPFKGISGTQYF,TGTGCCAGCTCGCCCTTTAAGGGGATCTCGGGGACCCAGTACTTC
-,-,TRBJ2-5,TRBV11-2,CASIKETQYF,TGTGCCAGCATCAAAGAGACCCAGTACTTC
-,TRBD1,TRBJ1-1,TRBV18,CASSPRRGLDTEAFF,TGTGCCAGCTCACCACGAAGGGGGCTGGACACTGAAGCTTTCTTT
-,-,TRBJ1-5,TRBV19,CAAGSGGSNQPQHF,TGTGCCGCCGGGTCGGGGGGGAGCAATCAGCCCCAGCATTTT
-,TRBD1,TRBJ1-6,TRBV7-6,CASSFRDRGRYLGSPLHF,TGTGCCAGCAGCTTCCGGGACAGGGGACGCTACTTGGGATCACCCCTCCACTTT
few,TRBD1,TRBJ2-1,TRBV7-6,CASIRDRGLNEQFF,TGTGCCAGTATTCGGGACAGAGGCCTCAATGAGCAGTTCTTC
once,TRBD1,TRBJ1-5,TRBV14,CASRLETGWQPQHF,TGTGCCAGCAGGCTAGAGACAGGGTGGCAGCCCCAGCATTTT
-,-,TRBJ2-5,TRBV2,CASSSTRETQYF,TGTGCCAGCAGTTCGACTCGGGAGACCCAGTACTTC
-,-,TRBJ1-1,TRBV7-8,CASSLGTGEAFF,TGTGCCAGCAGCTTAGGTACGGGAGAAGCTTTCTTT
-,TRBD1,TRBJ1-2,TRBV5-4,CASAGTGGHYGYTF,TGTGCCAGCGCAGGGACAGGGGGACACTATGGCTACACCTTC
-,TRBD2,TRBJ2-7,TRBV7-9,CASSFIPPGDYIRGFRYF,TGTGCCAGCAGCTTTATCCCCCCCGGGGACTACATTCGCGGGTTTCGGTACTTC
-,TRBD2,TRBJ2-1,TRBV9,CASSVVGSGSFNEQFF,TGTGCCAGCAGCGTAGTCGGTAGCGGGAGTTTCAATGAGCAGTTCTTC
-,-,TRBJ2-1,TRBV4-2,CASSPRGTPNEQFF,TGTGCCAGCAGCCCCCGAGGCACCCCAAATGAGCAGTTCTTC
-,-,TRBJ2-1,TRBV27,CASSLNGAYNEQFF,TGTGCCAGCAGTTTAAACGGAGCATACAATGAGCAGTTCTTC
-,TRBD1,TRBJ1-2,TRBV5-1,CASSLVGQGFYGYTF,TGCGCCAGCAGCTTGGTTGGACAGGGATTCTATGGCTACACCTTC
once,TRBD2,TRBJ2-3,TRBV4-2,CASSQDLAGGTDTQYF,TGTGCCAGCAGCCAAGACTTAGCGGGAGGCACAGATACGCAGTATTTT
-,-,TRBJ1-2,TRBV19,CASSMWSRAGYTF,TGTGCCAGTAGTATGTGGTCCAGGGCCGGCTACACCTTC
-,TRBD1,TRBJ1-2,TRBV14,CASSLTGNGYTF,TGTGCCAGCAGCCTGACAGGGAACGGCTACACCTTC
-,-,TRBJ2-4,TRBV5-1,CASSPDIFGIQYF,TGCGCCAGCAGCCCGGACATTTTCGGCATTCAGTACTTC
-,-,TRBJ2-3,TRBV9,CASSVGYTDTQYF,TGTGCCAGCAGCGTAGGCTACACAGATACGCAGTATTTT
-,TRBD2,TRBJ2-3,TRBV7-2,CASSLVPSGSTDTQYF,TGTGCCAGCAGCTTAGTGCCTAGCGGGAGCACAGATACGCAGTATTTT
-,TRBD1,TRBJ2-5,TRBV11-2,CASSTTWTGGWETQYF,TGTGCCAGCAGCACCACCTGGACAGGGGGTTGGGAGACCCAGTACTTC
-,TRBD2,TRBJ2-3,TRBV18,CASSPGLAGTDTQYF,TGTGCCAGCTCACCGGGACTAGCGGGCACAGATACGCAGTATTTT
once,TRBD2,TRBJ2-2,TRBV6-5,CASSHTSGRPGELFF,TGTGCCAGCAGCCATACTAGCGGGAGACCCGGGGAGCTGTTTTTT
few,-,TRBJ1-1,TRBV5-4,CASSLDNMNTEAFF,TGTGCCAGCAGCTTGGATAACATGAACACTGAAGCTTTCTTT
-,TRBD2,TRBJ2-3,TRBV27,CAASGRAGASTDTQYF,TGTGCGGCTAGCGGGAGGGCCGGGGCGAGCACAGATACGCAGTATTTT
once,TRBD2,TRBJ2-1,TRBV6-4,CASSETKVAGVMNEQFF,TGTGCCAGCAGTGAGACGAAGGTAGCGGGAGTGATGAATGAGCAGTTCTTC
-,-,TRBJ1-3,TRBV4-3,CASSQGLGGYGNTIYF,TGCGCCAGCAGCCAAGGATTGGGGGGGTATGGAAACACCATATATTTT
-,TRBD1,TRBJ1-2,TRBV4-3,CASSQDIGQGASKENGYTF,TGCGCCAGCAGCCAAGATATAGGACAGGGGGCGTCAAAAGAAAATGGCTACACCTTC
-,-,TRBJ2-1,TRBV10-3,CAISEPRQDRSEQFF,TGTGCCATCAGTGAGCCCAGACAGGATCGATCTGAGCAGTTCTTC
-,-,TRBJ2-7,TRBV7-2,CASSLLYEQYF,TGTGCCAGCAGCCTTCTCTACGAGCAGTACTTC
-,-,TRBJ1-1,TRBV7-8,CASRQWFMNTEAFF,TGTGCCAGCAGACAGTGGTTCATGAACACTGAAGCTTTCTTT
-,TRBD1,TRBJ2-7,TRBV5-1,CASSYARQGGTYEQYF,TGCGCCAGCAGTTACGCCCGACAGGGGGGGACCTACGAGCAGTACTTC
-,TRBD2,TRBJ2-2,TRBV5-4,CASNFGRDTGELFF,TGTGCCAGCAACTTTGGGAGGGACACCGGGGAGCTGTTTTTT
-,-,TRBJ2-1,TRBV29-1,CSVPSFTTIEQFF,TGCAGCGTTCCTTCCTTTACTACGATCGAGCAGTTCTTC
-,TRBD1,TRBJ2-1,TRBV7-3,CASSWTGPNNEQFF,TGTGCCAGCAGCTGGACAGGGCCAAACAATGAGCAGTTCTTC
-,TRBD2,TRBJ2-5,TRBV5-4,CASTRLAGGSQETQYF,TGTGCCAGCACCCGACTAGCGGGAGGGTCCCAAGAGACCCAGTACTTC